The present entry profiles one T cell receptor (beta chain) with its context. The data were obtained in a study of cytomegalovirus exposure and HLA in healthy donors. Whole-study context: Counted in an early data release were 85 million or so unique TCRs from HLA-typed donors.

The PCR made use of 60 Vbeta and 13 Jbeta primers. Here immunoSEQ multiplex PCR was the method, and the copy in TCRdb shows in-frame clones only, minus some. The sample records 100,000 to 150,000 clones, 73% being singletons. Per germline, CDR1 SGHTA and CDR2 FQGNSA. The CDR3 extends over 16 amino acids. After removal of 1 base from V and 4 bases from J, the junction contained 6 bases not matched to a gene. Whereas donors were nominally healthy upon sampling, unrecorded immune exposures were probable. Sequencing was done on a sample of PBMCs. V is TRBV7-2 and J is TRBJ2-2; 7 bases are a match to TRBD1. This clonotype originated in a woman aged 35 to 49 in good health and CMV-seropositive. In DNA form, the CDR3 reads TGTGCCAGCAGCTTAGAAGGGACAGCTTTCACCGGGGAGCTGTTTTTT. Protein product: CASSLEGTAFTGELFF.